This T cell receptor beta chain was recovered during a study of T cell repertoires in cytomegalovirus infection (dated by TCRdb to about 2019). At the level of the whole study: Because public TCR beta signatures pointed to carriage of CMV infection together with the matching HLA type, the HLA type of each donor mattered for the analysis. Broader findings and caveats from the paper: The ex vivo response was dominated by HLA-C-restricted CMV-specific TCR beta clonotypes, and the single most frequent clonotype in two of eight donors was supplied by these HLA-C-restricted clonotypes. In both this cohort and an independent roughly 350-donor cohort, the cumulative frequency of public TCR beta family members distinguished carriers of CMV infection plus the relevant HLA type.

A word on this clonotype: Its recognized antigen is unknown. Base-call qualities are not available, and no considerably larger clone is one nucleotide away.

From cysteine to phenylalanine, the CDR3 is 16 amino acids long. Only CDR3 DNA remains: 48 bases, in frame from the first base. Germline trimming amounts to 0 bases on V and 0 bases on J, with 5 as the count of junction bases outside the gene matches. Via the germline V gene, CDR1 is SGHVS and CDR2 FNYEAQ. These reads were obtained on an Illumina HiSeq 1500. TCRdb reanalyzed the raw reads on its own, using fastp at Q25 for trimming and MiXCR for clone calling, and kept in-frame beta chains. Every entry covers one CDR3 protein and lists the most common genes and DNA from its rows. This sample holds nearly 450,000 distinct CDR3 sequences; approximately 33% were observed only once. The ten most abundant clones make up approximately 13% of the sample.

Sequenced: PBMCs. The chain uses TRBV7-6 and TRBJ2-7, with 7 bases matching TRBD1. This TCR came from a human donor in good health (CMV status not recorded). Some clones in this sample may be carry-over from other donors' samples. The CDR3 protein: CASSLAPDRTSYEQYF. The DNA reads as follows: TGTGCCAGCAGCTTAGCTCCGGACAGGACCTCCTACGAGCAGTACTTC. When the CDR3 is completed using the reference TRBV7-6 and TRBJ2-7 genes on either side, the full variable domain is GAGVSQSPRYKVTKRGQDVALRCDPISGHVSLYWYRQALGQGPEFLTYFNYEAQQDKSGLPNDRFSAERPEGSISTLTIQRTEQRDSAMYRCASSLAPDRTSYEQYFGPGTRLTVT.